Listed here are 17 T cell receptor beta chains from one sample, sequenced in a study of T cell clones after liver transplantation. Data came from immunoSEQ multiplex PCR; TCRdb stores just in-frame clones and leaves some out. The table has about 68,000 clones, around 92% seen once. Sample: CD4+ T cells from blood, taken roughly 25 months after liver transplant. These receptors originate from a human patient who received a liver transplant. Some T cells may be graft donor cells.

The genes are TRBV4-2 and TRBJ2-5; TRBD2 aligns across 10 bases. CDR1 and CDR2 (germline): LGHNA, YNFKEQ. V trimming: 3 bases; J trimming: 2 bases; junction bases outside the gene matches: 3. The CDR3 totals 15 residues. The CDR3 is CASSQGTSEQETQYF. In DNA, the CDR3 is TGTGCCAGCAGCCAGGGGACTAGCGAACAAGAGACCCAGTACTTC.

The rearrangement uses TRBV5-1 and TRBJ2-7, with D possibly matching TRBD1 (6 bases). Trimming pared 1 base from V and 1 base from J, leaving 9 bases between. CDR1 and CDR2 from the germline V gene are SGHRS and YFSETQ. CDR3 length: 14 amino acids. The CDR3 sequence: CASSLSGASYEQYF. CDR3 in DNA: TGCGCCAGCAGCTTGTCAGGGGCTTCCTACGAGCAGTACTTC. Full variable domain (missing parts from reference TRBV5-1 and TRBJ2-7): KAGVTQTPRYLIKTRGQQVTLSCSPISGHRSVSWYQQTPGQGLQFLFEYFSETQRNKGNFPGRFSGRQFSNSRSEMNVSTLELGDSALYLCASSLSGASYEQYFGPGTRLTVT.

The chain couples TRBV28 to TRBJ1-4, with D possibly TRBD1 on 6 matching bases. With 2 bases removed from V and 6 bases from J, the gap between germline ends came to 10 bases. The CDR3 is 14 amino acids. CDR1 is MDHEN, CDR2 SYDVKM, per germline. DNA of the CDR3: TGTGCCAGCAGTTTAGGGACACACCATGAAAAACTGTTTTTT. Amino acids: CASSLGTHHEKLFF.

This sequence joins TRBV18 and TRBJ1-1, with D unresolved. CDR1 is KGHSH and CDR2 is LQKENI in the germline V gene. This CDR3 is 14 amino acids long. Trimming took 3 bases from V and 1 from J, leaving 9 bases between them. In nucleotides, the CDR3 is TGTGCCAGCTCACCTCTAGACACGAACACTGAAGCTTTCTTT. Its translation is CASSPLDTNTEAFF.

The table lists this clone with a count of one. The V call is TRBV5-1, the J call TRBJ2-1, with D tentatively TRBD1 (6 bases). Germline V gives CDR1 SGHRS, CDR2 YFSETQ. Trimming shortened V by 1 base and J by 4 bases, and 12 bases separated the two germline ends. CDR3 size: 15 residues. The CDR3 region is CASSLISRGYNEQFF. The DNA for the CDR3 is TGCGCCAGCAGCTTGATTAGCAGGGGTTACAATGAGCAGTTCTTC.

The V gene is TRBV7-2, the J gene TRBJ2-4; tentatively, D is TRBD2 (7 bases). The germline V and J ends were trimmed by 3 bases and 1 base, with 13 bases remaining between them. Germline-derived CDR1 and CDR2 are SGHTA and FQGNSA. The CDR3 consists of 16 residues. This CDR3 is CASSLGGAGAKNIQYF. Here the CDR3 DNA reads TGTGCCAGCAGCTTGGGGGGGGCTGGGGCCAAAAACATTCAGTACTTC.

The rearrangement joins TRBV5-1 to TRBJ2-7, with TRBD2 matching over 16 bases. This CDR3 has 20 amino acids. Germline CDR1 SGHRS, CDR2 YFSETQ. Trimming took 5 bases from V and 5 from J; bases not matched to a gene: 19. CDR3 bases: TGCGCCAGCAGTACTACTCCGGGACTAGCGGGAGGGAGATCCATGAACGAGCAGTACTTC. Translated, it gives CASSTTPGLAGGRSMNEQYF.

This chain uses TRBV29-1 with TRBJ1-2; D perhaps matches TRBD1 (5 bases). CDR1 and CDR2 (germline): SQVTM, ANQGSEA. V was pared by 0 bases and J by 5 bases, with 10 bases between. The CDR3 has 13 residues. CDR3 protein: CSVEDSRVYGYTF. As DNA, the CDR3 is TGCAGCGTTGAAGATAGCAGGGTGTATGGCTACACCTTC.

The genes are TRBV4-1 and TRBJ2-3, with D unresolved. Trimming pared 0 bases from V and 0 bases from J, leaving 4 bases between. This CDR3 region has 14 residues. CDR1 and CDR2 (germline): MGHRA, YSYEKL. CDR3 residues: CASSQESSTDTQYF. CDR3 in DNA: TGCGCCAGCAGCCAAGAGTCCAGCACAGATACGCAGTATTTT.

The rearrangement joins TRBV5-1 to TRBJ2-1, with TRBD1 as a possible D gene (5 bases). Germline V gives CDR1 SGHRS, CDR2 YFSETQ. The CDR3 is 14 residues long. With 4 bases removed from V and 7 bases from J, the gap between germline ends came to 15 bases. The DNA of the CDR3 is TGCGCCAGCAGCCACGGCGACAGTATTAATGAGCAGTTCTTC. This codes for CASSHGDSINEQFF.

V and J are TRBV19 and TRBJ2-2, with D tentatively TRBD1 or TRBD2 (6 bases each). The CDR3 is 13 amino acids. V lost 5 bases and J 15 bases, leaving 19 bases between the germline ends. Germline V gene data show CDR1 as LNHDA and CDR2 as SQIVND (reference sequence). The CDR3 reads CASSPSPRGAVFF. As DNA, the CDR3 is TGTGCCAGTAGTCCCTCCCCAAGGGGGGCAGTGTTTTTT.

The gene calls are TRBV10-3 and TRBJ1-1, with a tentative D call TRBD1 (5 bases). The length of the CDR3 is 14 residues. Germline CDR1 and CDR2: ENHRY and SYGVKD. V was trimmed by 6 bases and J by 6 bases, leaving 17 bases between them. The CDR3, as DNA: TGTGCCATCAGGCCCCCCGCAGGGCGGGCTGAAGCTTTCTTT. Protein product: CAIRPPAGRAEAFF.

About this clone itself: The same CDR3 can be traced to other DNA sequences in this sample. This chain connects TRBV14 to TRBJ2-2; D perhaps matches TRBD1 (6 bases). Germline lookup yields CDR1 SGHDN and CDR2 FVKESK. This CDR3 comprises 14 residues. V was pared by 1 base and J by 6 bases, with 9 bases between. The CDR3 loop reads CASSQVQGPGELFF. The CDR3 DNA is TGTGCCAGCAGCCAAGTCCAGGGGCCCGGGGAGCTGTTTTTT.

The gene calls are TRBV5-1 and TRBJ1-4, with D perhaps TRBD1 (6 bases). Germline V lookup: CDR1 SGHRS, CDR2 YFSETQ. The CDR3 sequence is 15 residues long. Deletions cut 4 bases from V and 7 bases from J, with 17 bases between. The CDR3 DNA is TGCGCCAGCAGCCCGGGGGCCATTTTGGGTGAAAAACTGTTTTTT. It yields the protein CASSPGAILGEKLFF.

V gene TRBV6-1 combines with J gene TRBJ2-1; 10 bases map to TRBD1. This CDR3 comprises 17 residues. Germline CDR1 MNHNS, CDR2 SASEGT. V shed 0 bases, J shed 7 bases, and the junction held 9 bases outside the gene matches. The CDR3 DNA is TGTGCCAGCAGTGAAGCACCCGGGACAGGGGCGGGAAATGAGCAGTTCTTC. The encoded protein is CASSEAPGTGAGNEQFF.

This chain joins TRBV15 and TRBJ2-3; no reliable D call. V was clipped by 1 base and J by 6 bases, with 8 bases between them. CDR3 length: 13 residues. Germline CDR1 reads LNHNV; CDR2 reads YYDKDF (reference sequence). CDR3 bases: TGTGCCACCAGCAGAGCTCTGGGCGATACGCAGTATTTT. Translated: CATSRALGDTQYF.

The rearrangement links TRBV7-6 to TRBJ2-3, with D perhaps matching TRBD1 (6 bases). Germline-derived CDR1 and CDR2 are SGHVS and FNYEAQ. Trimming removed 1 base from V and 1 base from J, with 9 bases in between. The CDR3 spans 15 residues. The CDR3 sequence is CASSLVGGGTDTQYF. DNA for the CDR3: TGTGCCAGCAGCTTAGTAGGGGGAGGCACAGATACGCAGTATTTT.